Sequencing of this T cell receptor beta chain was carried out in a study of molecular identifiers for immune sequencing clone quantification. Sorting defined naive CD8 T cells as CD8+CD4-CCR7+CD45RA+. Trimming cost V 2 bases and J 2 bases; bases outside gene matches: 5. Germline V gene data show CDR1 as LGHNA and CDR2 as YSLEER. The CDR3 is 16 residues long. Both previously described methods and listed TCR primers were employed to make bulk TCR libraries. MiXCR, run by TCRdb on the PCR reads, gives a single entry per CDR3 protein. The sample lists about half a million distinct CDR3 sequences; around 25% were seen once. This clonotype was seen at least ten times. What it binds is not known. Study-wide results and caveats: Clonotypes topping 20 RNA copies carried over 97% of effector molecules but under 1% of naive ones.

The chain is built from TRBV4-3 and TRBJ2-3, with TRBD2 matching over 9 bases. The sequence was collected from a human donor in good health. Some libraries in this study had Jurkat cell RNA spiked in. The sequenced sample consisted of naive CD8+ T cells from blood, with Jurkat cell RNA spiked in. The subset denotes: FACS-sorted CD8+CD4-CCR7+CD45RA+ naive T cells. CDR3 DNA: TGCGCCAGCAGCCAATCTAGCGGGACCTTCACAGATACGCAGTATTTT. Encoded protein: CASSQSSGTFTDTQYF.